Presented here are 28 T cell receptor beta chains from one specimen sequenced in a study of Graves' ophthalmopathy and Graves' hyperthyroidism. For repertoire sequencing, the TCR beta CDR3 regions were amplified from RNA transcripts. The first-round RT-PCR employed HTBI primers together with the Qiagen OneStep RT-PCR kit. A multiplex PCR was then performed as the second round. TCRdb reprocessed the multiplex PCR reads via MiXCR and lists one record per CDR3 protein. The table records over a million distinct CDR3 sequences, 36% of them present only once. The specimen was peripheral blood or thyroid tissue (not recorded which). Source of these receptors: an adult man with Graves' hyperthyroidism.

This clonotype occurred many times. This chain uses TRBV19 with TRBJ2-7; possible D gene TRBD1, 6 bases. The germline V gene has CDR1 LNHDA and CDR2 SQIVND (reference sequence). The length of the CDR3 is 14 residues. V was cut by 10 bases and J by 1 base, with 17 bases left in between. This CDR3 is CATSARTESYEQYF. As DNA, the CDR3 is TGTGCCACCTCGGCCCGGACAGAATCCTACGAGCAGTACTTC.

This clonotype was recorded many times. This rearrangement joins TRBV7-3 to TRBJ2-5, with D perhaps assigned TRBD1 or TRBD2 (5 bases each). The CDR3 is 13 residues long. The germline V and J ends were trimmed by 5 bases and 5 bases, with 12 bases remaining between them. Germline CDR1 reads SGHTA; CDR2 reads FQGTGA. The CDR3 loop is CASSPTGPETQYF. Here the CDR3 DNA reads TGTGCCAGCAGCCCGACGGGGCCGGAGACCCAGTACTTC.

The chain has TRBV2 and TRBJ2-3; D might be TRBD2 (5 bases). With 8 bases removed from V and 6 bases from J, the gap between germline ends came to 12 bases. Looked up from germline, CDR1 is SNHLY and CDR2 is FYNNEI. The CDR3 has 12 residues. The CDR3 region is CASLLDSDTQYF. Written as DNA, the CDR3 is TGTGCCAGCCTACTAGATTCGGATACGCAGTATTTT.

V usage is TRBV24-1 and J usage is TRBJ1-1; perhaps TRBD1 as D (6 bases). The germline V gene has CDR1 KGHDR and CDR2 SFDVKD. Trimming took 8 bases from V and 3 from J, leaving 18 bases between them. The CDR3 consists of 15 residues. CDR3 loop: CATNEGRGEDTEAFF. For the CDR3, the DNA is TGTGCCACCAATGAGGGCAGGGGCGAGGACACTGAAGCTTTCTTT.

This clonotype was counted at least ten times. The chain carries TRBV29-1 and TRBJ1-3, with a possible D match to TRBD1 (5 bases). CDR3 length: 14 amino acids. Between the trimmed V and J ends, which lost 4 bases and 0 bases, there was a span of 10 bases. Germline V lookup: CDR1 SQVTM, CDR2 ANQGSEA. The CDR3 loop is CSVGGIGSGNTIYF. In nucleotides, the CDR3 is TGCAGCGTTGGGGGCATAGGCTCTGGAAACACCATATATTTT.

V usage is TRBV14 and J usage is TRBJ1-6; D uncertain. From germline, CDR1 is SGHDN and CDR2 FVKESK. V was cut by 4 bases and J by 10 bases, with 11 bases left in between. The CDR3 contains 13 residues. As DNA, the CDR3 is TGTGCCAGCAGCCTACTCGTGTTATCACCCCTCCACTTT. This codes for CASSLLVLSPLHF.

Details on this clonotype: With a much larger clone just one base away, this may be a read error. The rearrangement uses TRBV7-6 and TRBJ2-2; a possible D gene is TRBD2 (6 bases). The CDR3 runs to 16 residues. The germline V gene encodes CDR1 SGHVS and CDR2 FNYEAQ. V dropped 5 bases and J dropped 6 bases, with 19 bases sitting between them. Written as DNA, the CDR3 is TGTGCCAGCAGCCGCACCGGGGGTTGGGACGCCGGGGAGCTGTTTTTT. Residues: CASSRTGGWDAGELFF.

V and J are TRBV7-9 and TRBJ1-2, with TRBD1 identical over 7 bases. This CDR3 spans 12 amino acids. J gave up 9 bases and V 4 bases, and 5 bases lay outside the gene matches. Germline V gives CDR1 SEHNR, CDR2 FQNEAQ (reference sequence). Written as DNA, the CDR3 is TGTGCCAGCAGCTCGGGACAGTTGAGCTACACCTTC. It codes for CASSSGQLSYTF.

This clonotype was observed a handful of times. V gene TRBV2 combines with J gene TRBJ1-1, with D possibly being TRBD1 (5 bases). The germline V gene has CDR1 SNHLY and CDR2 FYNNEI. The CDR3 is 16 residues long. Trimming removed 1 base from V and 11 bases from J, with 23 bases in between. This CDR3 is CASSEGAGFGPPGAFF. The CDR3 region has the DNA TGTGCCAGCAGTGAAGGGGCAGGGTTCGGTCCACCAGGGGCTTTCTTT.

The chain has TRBV20-1 and TRBJ2-3; 7 bases are shared with TRBD1. Trimming took 5 bases from V and 1 from J; bases not matched to a gene: 6. The CDR3 covers 14 residues. Germline values: CDR1 DFQATT, CDR2 SNEGSKA (reference sequence). The CDR3 coding sequence is TGCAGTGCTGGGATTGGGACAGGCACAGATACGCAGTATTTT. It is translated as CSAGIGTGTDTQYF.

Comment on this clonotype: A read error may be the cause here, since a much bigger clone is one base away. V and J are TRBV6-6 and TRBJ1-2; D unclear. Trimming left V 3 bases short and J 6 bases short, with 11 bases between. Germline V lookup: CDR1 MNHNY, CDR2 SVGAGI (reference sequence). This CDR3 spans 13 amino acids. CDR3 amino acids: CASSYRGFNGYTF. The CDR3 DNA sequence: TGTGCCAGCAGTTATCGGGGTTTCAATGGCTACACCTTC.

There are many counts of this clonotype. The chain links TRBV7-9 to TRBJ2-7; D unclear. The CDR3 loop spans 12 amino acids. Trimming left V 6 bases short and J 7 bases short, with 13 bases between. CDR1 and CDR2 (germline): SEHNR, FQNEAQ (reference sequence). The CDR3 loop is CASSIRSEEQYF. CDR3 sequence (DNA): TGTGCCAGCAGTATCAGGTCTGAAGAGCAGTACTTC.

This clonotype was detected many times. The CDR3 DNA reads TGTGCCAGCAGCTTAAGGCCGGGGCGCACCGGGGAGCTGTTTTTT. This gives the protein CASSLRPGRTGELFF. This sequence joins TRBV11-2 and TRBJ2-2, with D tentatively TRBD1 or TRBD2 (5 bases each). There are 15 residues in the CDR3. Trimming left V 2 bases short and J 4 bases short, with 11 bases between. Germline CDR1 is SGHAT and CDR2 is FQNNGV.

V and J are TRBV2 and TRBJ1-1, with 8 bases identical to TRBD1. This CDR3 is 14 amino acids long. V gave up 0 bases and J gave up 6 bases; unmatched junction bases: 3. Germline-derived CDR1 and CDR2 are SNHLY and FYNNEI. CDR3 sequence reads: CASSEADRVAEAFF. CDR3 in DNA: TGTGCCAGCAGTGAAGCGGACAGGGTGGCTGAAGCTTTCTTT.

This clonotype has only a few counts. The CDR3 here is CASSAWAVDGGYTF. The CDR3 DNA reads TGTGCCAGCAGTGCCTGGGCAGTCGACGGAGGCTACACCTTC. The rearrangement joins TRBV2 to TRBJ1-2, with D unresolved. The CDR3 runs to 14 residues. In germline, CDR1 is SNHLY, CDR2 FYNNEI. V was pared by 4 bases and J by 8 bases, with 17 bases between.

This clonotype was observed a few times. V usage is TRBV6-5 and J usage is TRBJ1-5; 7 nucleotides match TRBD1. CDR3 length: 14 amino acids. J gave up 6 bases and V 0 bases, and 2 bases lay outside the gene matches. The germline CDR1 and CDR2 sequences are MNHEY and SVGAGI. The CDR3 bases are TGTGCCAGCAGTTACTCGAAGGGGGCTCAGCCCCAGCATTTT. Translating it yields CASSYSKGAQPQHF.

The V call is TRBV20-1, the J call TRBJ2-5; 9 bases agree with TRBD2. CDR1 is DFQATT, CDR2 SNEGSKA, per germline (reference sequence). The CDR3 sequence is 11 residues long. The CDR3 DNA is TGCAGGGGACTAGCCAGAGAGACCCAGTACTTC. Its protein product is CRGLARETQYF.

V and J are TRBV6-7 and TRBJ1-5; 8 positions agree with TRBD1. TRBV6-7 is reported as an ORF; its role is uncertain. J gave up 2 bases and V 7 bases, and 10 bases lay outside the gene matches. CDR3 length: 16 residues. Written as DNA, the CDR3 is TGTGCCAGCAATTGCCTCAGGGGGCTCGGCAATCAGCCCCAGCATTTT. Protein sequence: CASNCLRGLGNQPQHF.

This clonotype showed up just a few times. CDR3 residues: CASSLASWMLAGSHTGELFF. The CDR3 DNA reads as TGTGCCAGCAGCTTAGCTTCTTGGATGCTAGCGGGATCTCACACCGGGGAGCTGTTTTTT. This sequence joins TRBV7-8 and TRBJ2-2; 9 bases are a match to TRBD2. V shed 0 bases, J shed 3 bases, and the junction held 14 bases outside the gene matches. Germline V lookup: CDR1 SGHVS, CDR2 FQNEAQ. The length of the CDR3 is 20 residues.

J is TRBJ1-1 and V is TRBV30; no definite D call. The germline gives CDR1 GTSNPN, CDR2 SVGIG (reference sequence). Trimming pared 0 bases from V and 7 bases from J, leaving 6 bases between. The CDR3 sequence is 11 residues long. CDR3 amino acids: CAWSVLVEAFF. For the CDR3, the DNA is TGTGCCTGGAGTGTTTTGGTTGAAGCTTTCTTT.

This chain connects TRBV12-3 or TRBV12-4 to TRBJ1-6, with D unresolved. Trimming took 3 bases from V and 4 from J, leaving 4 bases between them. The CDR3 totals 13 residues. The CDR3 spells CASSFKYNSPLHF. As DNA, the CDR3 is TGTGCCAGCAGTTTTAAGTATAATTCACCCCTCCACTTT.

This clonotype was seen at least ten times. The rearrangement joins TRBV12-3 or TRBV12-4 to TRBJ1-1, with D possibly being TRBD1 (6 bases). V was clipped by 5 bases and J by 8 bases, with 15 bases between them. CDR3 length equals 13 residues. Here the CDR3 DNA reads TGTGCCAGCAGTCCCCTGGGACAATACGAAGCTTTCTTT. It encodes CASSPLGQYEAFF.

This clonotype has only a few counts. The gene calls are TRBV9 and TRBJ2-3, with 11 bases that match TRBD2. The germline V gene encodes CDR1 SGDLS and CDR2 YYNGEE. The CDR3 covers 15 residues. The V segment lost 5 bases and the J segment 4 bases; nucleotides outside the gene matches: 6. CDR3 bases: TGTGCCAGCAGACCCCTTAGCGGGGGGGCAGATACGCAGTATTTT. Its protein is CASRPLSGGADTQYF.

This clonotype was detected ten times or more. The rearrangement uses TRBV7-9 and TRBJ1-2; no clear D. Germline V gives CDR1 SEHNR, CDR2 FQNEAQ (reference sequence). The CDR3 sequence is 15 residues long. Trimming took off 3 bases at V and 4 bases at J, with 15 bases between the two ends. The CDR3 DNA follows: TGTGCCAGCAGCTTGGGAGGCAGTGCCGCCTATGGCTACACCTTC. This sequence encodes CASSLGGSAAYGYTF.

At least ten counts were recorded for this clonotype. This chain uses TRBV7-9 with TRBJ1-4; D unresolved. The CDR3 has 11 residues. The germline CDR1 and CDR2 sequences are SEHNR and FQNEAQ (reference sequence). Trimming shortened V by 4 bases and J by 7 bases, and 4 bases separated the two germline ends. CDR3 in DNA: TGTGCCAGCAGCTACCTTGAAAAACTGTTTTTT. Translated, it gives CASSYLEKLFF.

This clonotype was found once. An end of the junction differs from the germline gene, which may be a read error. The rearrangement links TRBV10-2 to TRBJ1-1, with TRBD1 as a possible D gene (5 bases). This CDR3 comprises 12 residues. Germline V gene lookup returns CDR1 WSHSY and CDR2 SAAADI. As DNA, the CDR3 is TGTGCCAGCAGTGAGATGGGGCCTGAAGCTCTCTTT. Translated, it gives CASSEMGPEALF.

This clonotype occurred many times. The chain couples TRBV7-2 to TRBJ1-1; TRBD1 aligns across 11 bases. Germline-derived CDR1 and CDR2 are SGHTA and FQGNSA. V trimming: 2 bases; J trimming: 4 bases; junction bases outside the gene matches: 3. CDR3 size: 15 residues. CDR3 nucleotides: TGTGCCAGCAGCTTATTGGGGACAGGGGGCACTGAAGCTTTCTTT. Its translation is CASSLLGTGGTEAFF. Full variable domain (outside the CDR3, taken from reference TRBV7-2 and TRBJ1-1): GAGVSQSPSNKVTEKGKDVELRCDPISGHTALYWYRQSLGQGLEFLIYFQGNSAPDKSGLPSDRFSAERTGGSVSTLTIQRTQQEDSAVYLCASSLLGTGGTEAFFGQGTRLTVV.

This rearrangement joins TRBV20-1 to TRBJ1-1; 11 bases fit TRBD1. CDR3 size: 14 residues. The junction had 6 bases not matched to a gene; V was cut back by 5 bases and J by 4 bases. Germline CDR1 is DFQATT and CDR2 is SNEGSKA (reference sequence). The CDR3, as DNA: TGCAGTGCTGCGGACAGGGGGCCGGGCACTGAAGCTTTCTTT. Translating it yields CSAADRGPGTEAFF.